This T cell receptor (beta chain) was sequenced for a study of persistence of HIV-infected CD4 T cells. This was the immunoSEQ version 4 assay in survey mode. Genomic DNA was diluted to 10 ng/uL, up to about 1 ug per sample. Generated by immunoSEQ multiplex PCR, the TCRdb table keeps only in-frame clones and is missing some. The sample records about 47,000 clones, approximately 93% being singletons. Cells were stimulated nonspecifically with anti-CD3/anti-CD28 magnetic beads. Responding CD4+ T cells were sorted by upregulation of both CD40 ligand and CD69. Donors had undetectable plasma HIV-1 RNA, under 50 copies/mL, for 4+ years. Germline CDR1 reads SEHNR; CDR2 reads FQNEAQ (reference sequence). V was pared by 6 bases and J by 5 bases, with 20 bases between. CDR3 length: 16 residues. Worth noting for this clone: Its cognate antigen is unknown.

Sample: CD4+ T cells sorted from PBMCs after approximately 19-hour stimulation, taken from a patient who received antiretroviral therapy. The chain employs TRBV7-9 and TRBJ2-1, with D perhaps matching TRBD1 or TRBD2 (5 bases each). This clonotype was obtained from an adult man with HIV who was CMV-seropositive. The CDR3 bases are TGTGCCAGCAGTCCCCCGAGGGGATTGGGCCACAATGAGCAGTTCTTC. This gives the protein CASSPPRGLGHNEQFF.